A single sample gave rise to the 6 T cell receptor beta chains below, sequenced in a study of human T cells and chemical hapten exposure. The time point was: patch test 1, 2 weeks after DPC sensitization. Treatment given: therapeutic diphenylcyclopropenone sensitization with weekly scalp DPC. From the RACE reads, TCRdb called clonotypes with MiXCR, one entry per CDR3 protein. The sample lists roughly 120,000 distinct CDR3 sequences, approximately 14% seen once, with 0.8% to 1% in the top ten. The sequencing used whole blood, collected in connection with sensitization to the hapten diphenylcyclopropenone (DPC). The receptors here all came from a man younger than 35 with alopecia areata. Some clones in this sample may be carry-over from other donors' samples.

Worth noting for this clonotype: The germline gene is not matched at one end of the junction; a read error may be the cause. This sequence joins TRBV11-2 and TRBJ1-5, with 8 bases identical to TRBD1. Germline CDR1 SGHAT, CDR2 FQNNGV. CDR3 length: 16 residues. This chain's CDR3 is CASSLGTGFSNQPQHF. In nucleotides, the CDR3 is TGTGCCAGCAGTTTAGGGACAGGTTTTAGCAATCAGCCCCAGCATTTT. Full variable domain (missing parts from reference TRBV11-2 and TRBJ1-5): EAGVAQSPRYKIIEKRQSVAFWCNPISGHATLYWYQQILGQGPKLLIQFQNNGVVDDSQLPKDRFSAERLKGVDSTLKIQPAKLEDSAVYLCASSLGTGFSNQPQHFGDGTRLSIL.

This clonotype was observed a handful of times. The chain is built from TRBV7-2 and TRBJ1-5; D ambiguous. The CDR3 spans 15 residues. Germline V CDR1 and CDR2: SGHTA, FQGNSA. Trimming left V 2 bases short and J 0 bases short, with 8 bases between. In nucleotides, the CDR3 is TGTGCCAGCAGCTTATACGGGGATAGCAATCAGCCCCAGCATTTT. Translated, it gives CASSLYGDSNQPQHF.

Turning to this clonotype: A read error may produce the germline difference seen at one junction end. The chain links TRBV7-3 to TRBJ2-3; the match to TRBD1 covers 7 bases. This CDR3 has 16 amino acids. Germline lookup yields CDR1 SGHTA and CDR2 FQGTGA. The CDR3 protein is CVSSLGTGVIRDTQYF. The CDR3 DNA is TGTGTCAGCAGCTTAGGTACAGGGGTAATACGAGATACGCAGTATTTT.

The chain combines TRBV28 with TRBJ2-1; tentatively, D is TRBD1 or TRBD2 (5 bases each). Trimming shortened V by 8 bases and J by 12 bases, and 14 bases separated the two germline ends. Per germline, CDR1 MDHEN and CDR2 SYDVKM. CDR3 length: 11 residues. Here the CDR3 reads CASCLRGPQFF. The CDR3 DNA follows: TGTGCCAGCTGCCTCCGGGGCCCGCAGTTCTTC.

The chain employs TRBV6-6 and TRBJ1-2; no firm D call. CDR3 length equals 12 residues. Looked up from germline, CDR1 is MNHNY and CDR2 is SVGAGI (reference sequence). Deletions cut 7 bases from V and 0 bases from J, with 6 bases between. In DNA, the CDR3 is TGTGCCAGCACCACGACTAACTATGGCTACACCTTC. It translates to CASTTTNYGYTF.

This clonotype showed up just a few times. The rearrangement links TRBV7-3 to TRBJ2-1; possibly TRBD1 for D (5 bases). Trimming cost V 0 bases and J 10 bases, with 10 bases left between them. CDR3 length: 13 amino acids. The germline V gene has CDR1 SGHTA and CDR2 FQGTGA. The CDR3 region is CASSLTRAGEQFF. CDR3 DNA: TGTGCCAGCAGCTTAACCAGGGCAGGGGAGCAGTTCTTC.